These 25 T cell receptor beta chains were all obtained from the same sample, sequenced in a study of blood T cell repertoires in COVID-19. Sequencing was performed with immunoSEQ multiplex PCR; in TCRdb, only in-frame clones are kept and a portion is missing. The sample holds almost 500,000 clones, about nine tenths seen once. The specimen sequenced was PBMCs or T cells enriched from blood (not recorded which). The receptor set was obtained from an older woman who had recovered from COVID-19.

The chain employs TRBV25-1 and TRBJ2-2; maybe TRBD2 (6 bases). Per germline, CDR1 MGHDK and CDR2 SYGVNS. V lost 6 bases, J lost 2 bases, and 16 bases lay in between. This CDR3 is built from 16 residues. Here the CDR3 reads CASSPRLGANTGELFF. CDR3 bases: TGTGCCAGCAGCCCCCGACTAGGGGCTAACACCGGGGAGCTGTTTTTT.

The sample holds one count of this clone. The V gene is TRBV7-6, the J gene TRBJ2-3, with a weak D call TRBD2 (6 bases). Germline V gene lookup returns CDR1 SGHVS and CDR2 FNYEAQ. Trimming stripped 8 bases from V and 2 bases from J, with 14 bases between. CDR3 length equals 14 residues. CDR3 amino acids: CASSSGPTTDTQYF. The CDR3 DNA reads TGTGCCAGCTCGAGCGGGCCCACCACAGATACGCAGTATTTT.

V and J are TRBV15 and TRBJ2-2, with 8 bases aligning to TRBD1. The germline V gene encodes CDR1 LNHNV and CDR2 YYDKDF (reference sequence). V dropped 8 bases and J dropped 8; count of bases not matched to a gene: 13. The CDR3 runs to 15 residues. CDR3 amino acids: CATRTRQGSVGELFF. As DNA, the CDR3 is TGTGCCACCCGGACCAGACAGGGGTCGGTTGGGGAGCTGTTTTTT.

This chain connects TRBV5-4 to TRBJ1-6; perhaps TRBD1 as D (6 bases). The CDR3 extends over 15 amino acids. CDR1 and CDR2 (germline): SGHNT, YYREEE (reference sequence). V shed 0 bases and J shed 5 bases, with 9 bases lying between them. CDR3 in DNA: TGTGCCAGCAGCTTGGTGGGACAAAATAATTCACCCCTCCACTTT. It codes for CASSLVGQNNSPLHF. Based on the CDR3 plus reference TRBV5-4 and TRBJ1-6, the full variable domain is ETGVTQSPTHLIKTRGQQVTLRCSSQSGHNTVSWYQQALGQGPQFIFQYYREEENGRGNFPPRFSGLQFPNYSSELNVNALELDDSALYLCASSLVGQNNSPLHFGNGTRLTVT.

The chain combines TRBV12-3 or TRBV12-4 with TRBJ1-2; D is unresolved. CDR3 length: 13 residues. Between the trimmed V and J ends, which lost 3 bases and 4 bases, there was a span of 9 bases. The CDR3 reads CASSFREGYGYTF. CDR3 bases: TGTGCCAGCAGTTTTAGGGAGGGCTATGGCTACACCTTC.

This rearrangement joins TRBV18 to TRBJ2-1; D is undetermined. Germline CDR1 is KGHSH and CDR2 is LQKENI. This CDR3 comprises 12 residues. V was pared by 3 bases and J by 11 bases, with 11 bases between. In DNA form, the CDR3 reads TGTGCCAGCTCACCTTCAGATTTTCAGCAGTTCTTC. This translates into CASSPSDFQQFF.

In this sample, this clone turned up once. The rearrangement joins TRBV12-5 to TRBJ2-5; D unclear. Trimming took 7 bases from V and 6 from J, leaving 15 bases between them. Germline V lookup: CDR1 LGHNT, CDR2 FRNRAP. The CDR3 contains 13 residues. The DNA of the CDR3 is TGTGCTAGTGTTTCAGACTCACACCAGACCCAGTACTTC. Amino acid sequence: CASVSDSHQTQYF.

The CDR3 protein is CASTLWGEEGEAFF. In nucleotides, the CDR3 is TGTGCCAGCACCCTCTGGGGGGAGGAGGGTGAAGCTTTCTTT. This rearrangement joins TRBV2 to TRBJ1-1; weak D call: TRBD1 (5 bases). From germline, CDR1 is SNHLY and CDR2 FYNNEI. Trimming shortened V by 7 bases and J by 7 bases, and 19 bases separated the two germline ends. CDR3 size: 14 residues. Complete variable domain (other parts from reference TRBV2 and TRBJ1-1): EPEVTQTPSHQVTQMGQEVILRCVPISNHLYFYWYRQILGQKVEFLVSFYNNEISEKSEIFDDQFSVERPDGSNFTLKIRSTKLEDSAMYFCASTLWGEEGEAFFGQGTRLTVV.

The gene calls are TRBV18 and TRBJ2-1; TRBD2 might be the D (5 bases). Germline-derived CDR1 and CDR2 are KGHSH and LQKENI. The V gene lost 2 bases and the J gene lost 8 bases, with 22 bases spanning the gap. There are 17 residues in the CDR3. The CDR3 spells CASSPFGRVSAGDEQFF. In DNA, the CDR3 is TGTGCCAGCTCACCATTCGGACGGGTATCGGCCGGGGATGAGCAGTTCTTC.

V gene TRBV5-6 combines with J gene TRBJ1-2, with 9 bases fitting TRBD1. This CDR3 region has 16 residues. The germline V gene encodes CDR1 SGHDT and CDR2 YYEEEE. J lost 3 bases, V lost 2 bases, and 8 bases had no gene match. The CDR3 reads CASSFATGGKYYGYTF. CDR3 DNA sequence: TGTGCCAGCAGCTTCGCAACAGGGGGCAAGTACTATGGCTACACCTTC.

The chain carries TRBV5-1 and TRBJ2-5, with D unclear. Germline CDR1 reads SGHRS; CDR2 reads YFSETQ. This CDR3 spans 14 amino acids. V shed 4 bases and J shed 5 bases, with 15 bases lying between them. CDR3 sequence reads: CASSHPSNEETQYF. The CDR3 DNA reads as TGCGCCAGCAGCCACCCGTCTAATGAGGAGACCCAGTACTTC.

V usage is TRBV19 and J usage is TRBJ1-1; 7 positions agree with TRBD1. Looked up from germline, CDR1 is LNHDA and CDR2 is SQIVND (reference sequence). V was pared by 6 bases and J by 5 bases, with 9 bases of the junction left unmatched. The CDR3 is 14 amino acids. CDR3 DNA: TGTGCCAGTAGCGACAACAGGGGTGGGACTGAAGCTTTCTTT. Residues: CASSDNRGGTEAFF.

The CDR3 bases are TGTGCCAGCAGCCCCTGGGGGACAGGGGGTGCGAGCGGACCGAACACTGAAGCTTTCTTT. Its translation is CASSPWGTGGASGPNTEAFF. The rearrangement uses TRBV4-2 and TRBJ1-1, with TRBD1 matching 11 bases. CDR1 and CDR2 (germline): LGHNA, YNFKEQ. Trimming cost V 4 bases and J 1 base; bases outside gene matches: 17. This CDR3 has 20 amino acids.

The rearrangement uses TRBV6-6 and TRBJ2-5; TRBD2 matches at 8 bases. Per germline, CDR1 MNHNY and CDR2 SVGAGI (reference sequence). J gave up 4 bases and V 4 bases, and 8 bases lay outside the gene matches. The CDR3 sequence is 15 residues long. The CDR3 nucleotides are TGTGCCAGCAGTTCCCCGGGACTAGTACGAGAGACCCAGTACTTC. Translation: CASSSPGLVRETQYF.

J is TRBJ1-2 and V is TRBV2, with D perhaps matching TRBD1 (6 bases). CDR3 size: 14 residues. Germline CDR1 and CDR2: SNHLY and FYNNEI. Trimming cost V 2 bases and J 4 bases, with 11 bases left between them. CDR3 region: CASSESNRAYGYTF. The DNA for the CDR3 is TGTGCCAGCAGTGAATCAAACAGGGCCTATGGCTACACCTTC.

The chain is built from TRBV6-5 and TRBJ1-5, with D possibly matching TRBD1 (6 bases). Germline V gene sequence: CDR1 MNHEY, CDR2 SVGAGI. The V and J ends lost 10 bases and 2 bases respectively, with 9 bases between them. This CDR3 region has 12 residues. The CDR3 bases are TGTGCCACTAGGACAGGCAATCAGCCCCAGCATTTT. Protein product: CATRTGNQPQHF.

The rearrangement joins TRBV4-1 to TRBJ1-5; possibly TRBD1 for D (6 bases). Germline V gives CDR1 MGHRA, CDR2 YSYEKL. Trimming removed 0 bases from V and 5 bases from J, with 11 bases in between. The CDR3 covers 15 residues. Written as DNA, the CDR3 is TGCGCCAGCAGCCAAGACCCGGCAGGGGATCAGCCCCAGCATTTT. This codes for CASSQDPAGDQPQHF.

The chain combines TRBV24-1 with TRBJ1-1, with TRBD1 as a possible D gene (5 bases). CDR3 length: 11 residues. Trimming took 5 bases from V and 7 from J, leaving 7 bases between them. Germline lookup yields CDR1 KGHDR and CDR2 SFDVKD. The CDR3 DNA is TGTGCCACCAGTGGGACACATGAAGCTTTCTTT. Amino acid sequence: CATSGTHEAFF.

The rearrangement uses TRBV11-3 and TRBJ1-4; D may be TRBD1 (5 bases). CDR3 length: 16 amino acids. The V and J ends lost 3 bases and 1 base respectively, with 12 bases between them. CDR1 SGHNT and CDR2 YENEEA come from the germline V gene. CDR3 DNA: TGTGCCAGCAGCTTCCAGGGAGGAAAAACTAATGAAAAACTGTTTTTT. Its translation is CASSFQGGKTNEKLFF.

The genes are TRBV7-2 and TRBJ1-1, with D maybe TRBD1 (5 bases). CDR3 length equals 16 residues. In germline, CDR1 is SGHTA, CDR2 FQGNSA. Trimming took off 0 bases at V and 2 bases at J, with 13 bases between the two ends. CDR3 in amino acids: CASSLARGGTNTEAFF. DNA for the CDR3: TGTGCCAGCAGCTTAGCGCGGGGGGGGACCAACACTGAAGCTTTCTTT.

This sequence joins TRBV2 and TRBJ2-7; D gene uncertain. The CDR3 runs to 13 residues. The germline V and J ends were trimmed by 6 bases and 1 base, with 10 bases remaining between them. The germline CDR1 and CDR2 sequences are SNHLY and FYNNEI. CDR3 sequence reads: CASRVLVSYEQYV. The CDR3 nucleotides are TGTGCCAGCAGGGTACTGGTTTCCTACGAGCAGTACGTC.

This rearrangement joins TRBV25-1 to TRBJ1-5; possibly TRBD1 for D (6 bases). V was shortened by 8 bases and J by 5 bases, with 16 bases between the two germline ends. Germline V gene lookup returns CDR1 MGHDK and CDR2 SYGVNS. This CDR3 is built from 14 residues. CDR3 DNA sequence: TGTGCCAGCCAGCAGACAGGTCACGATCAGCCCCAGCATTTT. It translates to CASQQTGHDQPQHF. The entire variable domain, with the rest obtained from reference TRBV25-1 and TRBJ1-5, is as follows: EADIYQTPRYLVIGTGKKITLECSQTMGHDKMYWYQQDPGMELHLIHYSYGVNSTEKGDLSSESTVSRIRTEHFPLTLESARPSHTSQYLCASQQTGHDQPQHFGDGTRLSIL.

The chain combines TRBV4-1 with TRBJ2-1; possibly TRBD2 for D (5 bases). Germline V gene lookup returns CDR1 MGHRA and CDR2 YSYEKL. Deletions cut 0 bases from V and 3 bases from J, with 15 bases between. The CDR3 covers 17 residues. CDR3 DNA: TGCGCCAGCAGCCAAGATGTCGAGGGCTTGGGCTACAATGAGCAGTTCTTC. Translation gives CASSQDVEGLGYNEQFF.

The chain employs TRBV13 and TRBJ2-7; possibly TRBD2 for D (6 bases). V lost 0 bases and J 2 bases, leaving 11 bases between the germline ends. The germline CDR1 and CDR2 sequences are PRHDT and FYEKMQ (reference sequence). The CDR3 consists of 15 residues. This CDR3 is CASSLGPTGAYEQYV. Here the CDR3 DNA reads TGTGCCAGCAGCTTAGGCCCTACGGGGGCCTACGAGCAGTACGTC.

The rearrangement links TRBV20-1 to TRBJ2-7; a weak D match, TRBD1 (5 bases). This CDR3 contains 11 residues. V was pared by 4 bases and J by 3 bases, with 7 bases between. CDR1 DFQATT and CDR2 SNEGSKA come from the germline V gene (reference sequence). The CDR3: CSATQGYEQYF. In nucleotides, the CDR3 is TGCAGTGCTACTCAGGGCTACGAGCAGTACTTC.